These T cell receptor beta chains were read from a single sample in a study of shared clonotypes between healthy human individuals. The assay was immunoSEQ multiplex PCR, and TCRdb's table has in-frame clones only and misses some. Found here are about 1.1 million clones, about 72% of them singletons; the top ten hold 0.89%. Material: memory CD4+ T cells from PBMCs. These receptors were taken from a man between 18 and 29 years old in good health. Some clones in this sample may be carry-over from other donors' samples. CDR3s include the opening cysteine and the closing phenylalanine or tryptophan. Each record gives: J gene, V gene, clone size, D gene, CDR3 DNA, CDR3 protein. The D gene is left open where the match is weak. A row's size may be missing; if present it is once, few, many or a size class.

>TRBJ2-1|TRBV12-5|NA|NA
TGTGCTAGTGGTTTGGGCAAGAGGTCCTACAATGAGCAGTTCTTC
CASGLGKRSYNEQFF
>TRBJ2-2|TRBV7-2|NA|NA
TGTGCCAGCAGCTTAGATCGGGGGTCCACCGGGGAGCTGTTTTTT
CASSLDRGSTGELFF
>TRBJ1-2|TRBV28|many|NA
TGTGCCAGCAGTCTAGGTCCTCCTACATATGGCTACACCTTC
CASSLGPPTYGYTF
>TRBJ1-3|TRBV5-4|NA|NA
TGTGCCAGCAGCTTGGGGGGTGAGAGCACCATATATTTT
CASSLGGESTIYF
>TRBJ2-7|TRBV11-2|NA|TRBD2
TGTGCCAGCAGCTCAACTAGCGGGAGAGGGCAGTACTTC
CASSSTSGRGQYF
>TRBJ1-5|TRBV28|NA|NA
TGTGCCAGCAGCCTTGGGGATTCTTACAGTTTCCAGCCCCAGCATTTT
CASSLGDSYSFQPQHF
>TRBJ2-6|TRBV6-6|many|NA
TGTGCCAGCAGTTACTCGACTGGGGCCAACGTCCTGACTTTC
CASSYSTGANVLTF
>TRBJ2-3|TRBV9|NA|NA
TGTGCCAGCAGCGAGGGACCTAGGGGCCCAGATACGCAGTATTTT
CASSEGPRGPDTQYF
>TRBJ2-5|TRBV7-9|NA|TRBD2
TGTGCCAGCAGCTTTGGGGGGGTAGAGACCCAGTACTTC
CASSFGGVETQYF
>TRBJ2-6|TRBV7-6|NA|NA
TGTGCCAGCAGCTCCTGGACTGGGGCCAACGTCCTGACTTTC
CASSSWTGANVLTF
>TRBJ2-4|TRBV29-1|NA|TRBD2
TGCAGCGTTGTGAGCGGGAGCCGGGGGAACATTCAGTACTTC
CSVVSGSRGNIQYF
>TRBJ1-4|TRBV7-9|many|TRBD1
TGTGCCAGCGGCCACCTCCCGGGGCAGGGGGATGAAAAACTGTTTTTT
CASGHLPGQGDEKLFF
>TRBJ2-3|TRBV7-2|many|TRBD2
TGTGCCAGCAGCTTAGGACTAGCGGGCCTCACAGATACGCAGTATTTT
CASSLGLAGLTDTQYF
>TRBJ2-1|TRBV29-1|once|TRBD1
TGCAGCGTGAGCGGACAGGGCGATGAGCAGTTCTTC
CSVSGQGDEQFF
>TRBJ2-7|TRBV27|NA|NA
TGTGCCAGCAGCACACCAGGATTACCCTACGAGCAGTACTTC
CASSTPGLPYEQYF
>TRBJ1-1|TRBV4-2|NA|TRBD1
TGTGCCACGGGGGGGACAGCGAACACTGAAGCTTTCTTT
CATGGTANTEAFF
>TRBJ1-6|TRBV5-1|NA|TRBD1
TGCGCCAGCAGCTCCCGGACAGGGGATAATTCACCCCTCCACTTT
CASSSRTGDNSPLHF
>TRBJ2-7|TRBV7-9|NA|TRBD2
TGTGCCAGCAGCTTGGTCACTAGCGGGCGAGGGGGCTTTTCCTACGAGCAGTACTTC
CASSLVTSGRGGFSYEQYF
>TRBJ2-7|TRBV6-5|NA|NA
TGTGCCAGCAGTTACTCGTATAGGGTCTCCTCCTACGAGCAGTACTTC
CASSYSYRVSSYEQYF
>TRBJ2-5|TRBV29-1|NA|NA
TGCAGCGTTGACTATCTTAGAGACCAAGAGACCCAGTACTTC
CSVDYLRDQETQYF
>TRBJ1-4|TRBV5-6|NA|NA
TGTGCCAGCAGCTTGTTCGATGGAGGGGATAATGAAAAACTGTTTTTT
CASSLFDGGDNEKLFF
>TRBJ2-1|TRBV5-6|NA|TRBD1
TGTGCCAGCAGCAGGACAGGGGGCGTGGATGAGCAGTTCTTC
CASSRTGGVDEQFF
>TRBJ2-3|TRBV5-4|NA|NA
TGTGCCAGCAACGGAGGGGTAGATACGCAGTATTTT
CASNGGVDTQYF
>TRBJ1-1|TRBV4-2|NA|TRBD1
TGTGCCAGCAGCCAGGGGACAGCGCTAAACACTGAAGCTTTCTTT
CASSQGTALNTEAFF
>TRBJ2-7|TRBV19|NA|NA
TGTGCCAGTGGGAAGCCGGGGGCGGACGGCTCCTACGAGCAGTACTTC
CASGKPGADGSYEQYF
>TRBJ2-7|TRBV19|few|TRBD1
TGTGCCAGTAGTGCCTCGGACAGGGGGCGTGAGCAGTACTTC
CASSASDRGREQYF
>TRBJ2-3|TRBV6-1|NA|NA
TGTGCCAGCGGGAACAGGGTCGCAGATACGCAGTATTTT
CASGNRVADTQYF
>TRBJ1-2|TRBV6-1|NA|NA
TGTGCCAGCAGAGACAGCGTGCCTTCCGGCTACACCTTC
CASRDSVPSGYTF
>TRBJ1-3|TRBV30|NA|NA
TGTGCCTGGAGTGTACGGCAGCTCTCCTCTGGAAACACCATATATTTT
CAWSVRQLSSGNTIYF